Listed here is a single T cell receptor beta chain. Its antigen is unidentified. Running of the assay took place at deep level. Profiling relied on immunoSEQ multiplex PCR, and the TCRdb table lists in-frame clones only, not all of them. The table shows about 1 million clones, with about 76% occurring only once. This sample is part of a study of shared clonotypes between healthy human individuals. CDR1 and CDR2 (germline): SGHDN, FVKESK. CDR3 length equals 14 residues. V was pared by 4 bases and J by 2 bases, with 9 bases between. Study-level points and caveats: Only blood was sampled; tissue repertoires likely differ. Larger estimated richness was generally seen in naive subsets than in memory subsets. Deeper or shallower sequencing was expected to change how clonotypes are shared among donors.

The sequenced material came from memory CD4+ T cells sorted from blood. Subset given: CD45RA-negative fraction. The chain is built from TRBV14 and TRBJ2-1, with D maybe TRBD1 (6 bases). This TCR derives from a man aged 18 to 30 in good health. The DNA of the CDR3 is TGTGCCAGCAGCCGTTACAGGGCCTACAATGAGCAGTTCTTC. Translation gives CASSRYRAYNEQFF.